Listed below are T cell receptor beta chains from one sample, sequenced in a study of T cell responses to AZD1222 COVID-19 vaccine. Sequenced by immunoSEQ multiplex PCR; TCRdb stores in-frame clones only, minus some. Of roughly 83,000 clones in the sample, about 82% were seen once. The sample here was peripheral blood, taken on day 0 of AZD1222 vaccination. These receptors came from an adult in good health. Both conserved end residues are part of each CDR3. A D gene is named only where the DNA matches it firmly. The size field is filled for only some rows; it gives once, few, many or a size class.

>TRBV23-1|few|TRBJ1-5|-
TGCGCCAGCAGTCTTAGGAGCTGCAATCAGCCCCAGCATTTT
CASSLRSCNQPQHF
>TRBV19|-|TRBJ2-3|-
TGTGCCAGTAGCCACACAGATACGCAGTATTTT
CASSHTDTQYF
>TRBV19|-|TRBJ2-6|TRBD1
TGTGCCAGTAGTATCGGGAACAGGGGGCTTGGGGCCAACGTCCTGACTTTC
CASSIGNRGLGANVLTF
>TRBV3-1/TRBV3-2|-|TRBJ1-3|-
TGTGCCAGCGGAAGGGGCCTGGAAAGCTCTGGAAACACCATATATTTT
CASGRGLESSGNTIYF
>TRBV7-8|-|TRBJ1-2|TRBD1
TGTGCCAGCAGCTTAGCGCACAGGGGTCCTCTCTATGGCTACACCTTC
CASSLAHRGPLYGYTF
>TRBV7-7|-|TRBJ2-5|-
TGTGCTAGCAGCTTAGGTCGGGGAGCTGGGGAGACCCAGTACTTC
CASSLGRGAGETQYF
>TRBV6-5|-|TRBJ1-3|-
TGTGCCAGCAGCGAGCGGCATGGAAACACCATATATTTT
CASSERHGNTIYF
>TRBV6-2/TRBV6-3|-|TRBJ1-2|-
TGTGCCAGCAGTTATTGGGGTAGTGGCTACACCTTC
CASSYWGSGYTF
>TRBV6-1|-|TRBJ1-5|-
TGTGCCAGCAGTGAAAGCAATCAGCCCCAGCATTTT
CASSESNQPQHF
>TRBV5-4|-|TRBJ2-5|-
TGTGCCAGCCGCCGGGAGCAAGAGACCCAGTACTTC
CASRREQETQYF
>TRBV30|few|TRBJ2-7|-
TGTGCCTGGAGCCTCAGCGGAGGCGAGCAGTACTTC
CAWSLSGGEQYF
>TRBV4-2|-|TRBJ2-3|TRBD2
TGTGCCAGCAGCCGGACTAGCGGGAGCCCCGGGGGCACAGATACGCAGTATTTT
CASSRTSGSPGGTDTQYF
>TRBV6-5|-|TRBJ2-7|TRBD1
TGTGCCAGCAGTTTCGGGACAGTCCCCTCCTACGAGCAGTACTTC
CASSFGTVPSYEQYF
>TRBV30|-|TRBJ1-1|-
TGTGCCTGGAGTGCCTTTACAGGGCTCTGGAACACTGAAGCTTTCTTT
CAWSAFTGLWNTEAFF
>TRBV3-1/TRBV3-2|-|TRBJ2-2|TRBD2
TGTGCCAGCAGTCGACTAGCGGGAGATGTCACCGGGGAGCTGTTTTTT
CASSRLAGDVTGELFF
>TRBV7-2|-|TRBJ1-1|-
TGTGCCAGCAGCTTCAGCGTGAACACTGAAGCTTTCTTT
CASSFSVNTEAFF
>TRBV20-1|-|TRBJ1-5|-
TGCAGTGCTAGTCTTGGTGGCAATCAGCCCCAGCATTTT
CSASLGGNQPQHF
>TRBV2|-|TRBJ1-2|-
TGTGCCAGCAGGGGGGGTGGAGACTATGGCTACACCTTC
CASRGGGDYGYTF
>TRBV29-1|-|TRBJ2-3|TRBD2
TGCAGCGTTCGACTAGCGGGGGGTAGCACAGATACGCAGTATTTT
CSVRLAGGSTDTQYF
>TRBV5-5|-|TRBJ2-7|-
TGTGCCAGCAGCCATAGATCCGGGGTGGGAGGCTACGAGCAGTACTTC
CASSHRSGVGGYEQYF
>TRBV5-1|-|TRBJ2-1|TRBD2
TGCGCCAGCAGCCCTACTAGCGGGAGCTACAATGAGCAGTTCTTC
CASSPTSGSYNEQFF
>TRBV11-2|-|TRBJ1-1|TRBD1
TGTGCCAGCACCTCTTTTACCCGCAGGGGGCAAGAAGCTTTCTTT
CASTSFTRRGQEAFF
>TRBV23-1|few|TRBJ1-6|-
TGCGCCAGCAGTCAGAGGAGCGGAATTTATAATTCACCCCTCCACTTT
CASSQRSGIYNSPLHF
>TRBV19|once|TRBJ1-1|-
TGTGCCAGTAGTGGTGCCGGGGTCGACACTGAAGCTTTCTTT
CASSGAGVDTEAFF
>TRBV24-1|-|TRBJ2-1|-
TGTGCCACCAGTGATCCCCGTGAGGGCATTGGGGAGCAGTTCTTC
CATSDPREGIGEQFF
>TRBV18|-|TRBJ2-5|TRBD1
TGTGCCAGCTCACCCTCACAGGGGGCAGAAGAGACCCAGTACTTC
CASSPSQGAEETQYF
>TRBV28|-|TRBJ2-2|-
TGTGCCAGCCACCCCCGTGGAGGGGCTGACGGGGAGCTGTTTTTT
CASHPRGGADGELFF
>TRBV28|-|TRBJ2-3|-
TGTGCCAGCGATACCAGGGGTAGCACAGATACGCAGTATTTT
CASDTRGSTDTQYF
>TRBV5-1|few|TRBJ2-2|-
TGCGCCAGCAGGACCCAGTCTCAGCGGATGAGCGGGGAGCTGTTTTTT
CASRTQSQRMSGELFF
>TRBV2|-|TRBJ1-5|TRBD1
TGTGCCAGTAAAGACAGGGTTAGCAATCAGCCCCAGCATTTT
CASKDRVSNQPQHF
>TRBV2|-|TRBJ2-5|-
TGTGCCAGCGGCGTGGGGACCCAGTACTTC
CASGVGTQYF
>TRBV7-9|-|TRBJ2-1|TRBD2
TGTGCCAGCAGCTTTTTCGGGGGGGCGACGGATGAGCAGTTCTTC
CASSFFGGATDEQFF
>TRBV10-3|-|TRBJ2-5|TRBD1
TGTGCCATCAAGGGACAGGGGGGCCAAGAGACCCAGTACTTC
CAIKGQGGQETQYF
>TRBV19|-|TRBJ1-1|-
TGTGCCAGTAGCCACCTGGGGGCCGGCGGGGTGAACACTGAAGCTTTCTTT
CASSHLGAGGVNTEAFF
>TRBV18|-|TRBJ1-3|-
TGTGCCAGCTCAGTCGGGGCGACCTCTGGAAACACCATATATTTT
CASSVGATSGNTIYF
>TRBV29-1|once|TRBJ1-5|-
TGCAGCGCTTGGACCGGGACCAATCAGCCCCAGCATTTT
CSAWTGTNQPQHF
>TRBV5-8|-|TRBJ1-4|-
TGTGCCAGCAGCCGCGGCAGGGGCGCGGAAAAACTGTTTTTT
CASSRGRGAEKLFF
>TRBV5-1|-|TRBJ2-4|TRBD2
TGCGCCAGCAGCGCCCGGACTAGCGGGGGCCTAGCCAAAAACATTCAGTACTTC
CASSARTSGGLAKNIQYF
>TRBV6-5|-|TRBJ2-2|-
TGTGCCAGCAGCCAAAACAGGGGAGGCACCGGGGAGCTGTTTTTT
CASSQNRGGTGELFF
>TRBV11-3|-|TRBJ2-2|-
TGTGCCAGCAGCTACCGAGACTCACAACCAACGAACACCGGGGAGCTGTTTTTT
CASSYRDSQPTNTGELFF
>TRBV29-1|-|TRBJ2-7|-
TGCAGCGTTGAAGTCAAGGGCTCCTACGAGCAGTACTTC
CSVEVKGSYEQYF
>TRBV6-2/TRBV6-3|-|TRBJ1-5|-
TGTGCCAGCAGTTACTCGGGGGTCGGTCAGCCCCAGCATTTT
CASSYSGVGQPQHF
>TRBV10-3|-|TRBJ1-2|-
TGTGCCATCAGTGAGCCCGACCGGGTACGGACCTATGGCTACACCTTC
CAISEPDRVRTYGYTF
>TRBV7-9|-|TRBJ2-1|TRBD2
TGTGCCAGCAGTCCACGACTAGCGATGGACAATGAGCAGTTCTTC
CASSPRLAMDNEQFF
>TRBV19|-|TRBJ1-1|-
TGTGCCAGTAGTATAGGGTTGGGGAACACTGAAGCTTTCTTT
CASSIGLGNTEAFF
>TRBV10-3|-|TRBJ2-2|-
TGTGCCATCAAGGGGGGGCCGAGGACCGGGGAGCTGTTTTTT
CAIKGGPRTGELFF
>TRBV7-2|-|TRBJ2-7|TRBD2
TGTGCCAGCCGCCGGGGCGGGGGAACCTCCTACGAGCAGTACTTC
CASRRGGGTSYEQYF
>TRBV7-2|-|TRBJ1-2|TRBD1
TGTGCCAGCAGCGAGGGACAGGGTCTTACCTATGGCTACACCTTC
CASSEGQGLTYGYTF
>TRBV27|-|TRBJ1-5|TRBD1
TGTGCCAGCAGTTTTGGCAGGGGGCACCAGCCCCAGCATTTT
CASSFGRGHQPQHF